These 20 T cell receptor beta chains came from one sample sequenced in a study of molecular identifiers for immune sequencing clone quantification. TCRdb itself ran the PCR reads through MiXCR, one entry per CDR3 protein. The sample includes over 300,000 distinct CDR3 sequences, 24% of them seen just once. Sequenced sample: naive CD8+ T cells from blood, with Jurkat cell RNA spiked in. The subset is: FACS-sorted CD8+CD4-CCR7+CD45RA+ naive T cells. Receptor source: a human donor in good health. Some libraries in this study had Jurkat cell RNA spiked in.

This clonotype was counted ten times or more. This rearrangement joins TRBV7-9 to TRBJ2-2, with unresolved D. Germline CDR1 SEHNR, CDR2 FQNEAQ (reference sequence). The V and J ends lost 8 bases and 3 bases respectively, with 10 bases between them. The CDR3 has 13 residues. The CDR3 sequence: CASGSADTGELFF. CDR3 DNA: TGTGCCAGCGGATCCGCCGACACCGGGGAGCTGTTTTTT.

The rearrangement joins TRBV27 to TRBJ1-1, with D possibly being TRBD1 (6 bases). CDR1 and CDR2 (germline): MNHEY, SMNVEV (reference sequence). The CDR3 covers 13 residues. V was shortened by 6 bases and J by 6 bases, with 14 bases between the two germline ends. The CDR3 bases are TGTGCCAGCAGATTACAGGGTAGGGCTGAAGCTTTCTTT. It is translated as CASRLQGRAEAFF.

This clonotype has a count of ten or more. This rearrangement joins TRBV5-1 to TRBJ2-7, with 7 bases lining up with TRBD2. With V trimmed by 4 bases and J by 1 base, 5 bases remained unmatched. The germline CDR1 and CDR2 sequences are SGHRS and YFSETQ. CDR3 length equals 14 residues. CDR3 region: CASSNPGLSYEQYF. The CDR3 DNA sequence: TGCGCCAGCAGCAACCCGGGACTATCCTACGAGCAGTACTTC.

Regarding this clonotype: This may be a read error: a much more frequent sequence differs by one nucleotide. This chain joins TRBV29-1 and TRBJ1-1, with a possible D match to TRBD1 (5 bases). Germline V gene data show CDR1 as SQVTM and CDR2 as ANQGSEA. The CDR3 spans 12 residues. CDR3 residues: CSVVAGSTKAFF. CDR3 nucleotides: TGCAGCGTTGTAGCAGGGAGCACTAAAGCTTTCTTT.

A word on this clonotype: Mismatch with germline at one junction end may stem from a read error. V usage is TRBV12-3 or TRBV12-4 and J usage is TRBJ2-3, with 11 nucleotides matching TRBD2. This CDR3 has 21 amino acids. In nucleotides, the CDR3 is TGCGCCAGCAGTGCCGAAACACCCGGGACTAGCGGCCCGTGGGAGACAGATACGCTGTATTTT. It specifies CASSAETPGTSGPWETDTLYF.

V usage is TRBV6-5 and J usage is TRBJ1-6; D is unresolved. The CDR3 has 11 amino acids. V lost 6 bases and J lost 6, with 3 bases in between. Per the germline V gene, CDR1 is MNHEY and CDR2 is SVGAGI. CDR3 loop: CASSSNSPLHF. The CDR3 DNA follows: TGTGCCAGCAGCTCTAATTCACCCCTCCACTTT.

This clonotype was recorded a few times. An end of the junction differs from the germline gene, which may be a read error. The chain carries TRBV7-9 and TRBJ2-7; D is unclear. Germline assignment: CDR1 SEHNR and CDR2 FQNEAQ (reference sequence). This CDR3 is 13 amino acids long. CDR3 in DNA: TGTGCCAGCAGCCTACCCGTGTCCTACGAGCGGTACTTC. Translated, it gives CASSLPVSYERYF.

The chain combines TRBV27 with TRBJ1-5; D not resolved. CDR3 size: 13 residues. Trimming stripped 1 base from V and 5 bases from J, with 6 bases between. The germline gives CDR1 MNHEY, CDR2 SMNVEV (reference sequence). Here the CDR3 reads CASSLLADQPQHF. CDR3 DNA sequence: TGTGCCAGCAGTTTATTGGCCGATCAGCCCCAGCATTTT.

The V and J genes are TRBV5-3 and TRBJ1-5; possible D gene TRBD1, 5 bases. TRBV5-3 is sorted into the ORF group, with uncertain function. CDR3 length: 17 residues. The V end lost 8 bases, the J end lost 1 base, and 22 bases lay between the germline ends. The CDR3 spells CASSQVCGQVSNQPQHF. The CDR3 region has the DNA TGTGCCAGCAGCCAAGTTTGCGGACAAGTAAGCAATCAGCCCCAGCATTTT.

Comment on this clonotype: The CDR3 does not close with the conserved phenylalanine or tryptophan, likely indicating a read error. This chain links TRBV28 with TRBJ1-2; tentatively, D is TRBD1 (5 bases). The V end lost 6 bases, the J end lost 6 bases, and 14 bases lay between the germline ends. The CDR3 contains 13 residues. The germline gives CDR1 MDHEN, CDR2 SYDVKM. The CDR3 region is CASSPAGLDGYTI. In DNA, the CDR3 is TGTGCCAGCAGCCCTGCGGGGCTTGATGGCTACACCATC.

The V gene is TRBV28, the J gene TRBJ1-2; the D is unclear. Germline loops: CDR1 MDHEN, CDR2 SYDVKM. Trimming removed 5 bases at V and 0 bases at J, with 10 bases between. CDR3 length equals 14 residues. The CDR3, as DNA: TGTGCCAGCAGTCCCCCGTCCGCTAACTATGGCTACACCTTC. As protein: CASSPPSANYGYTF.

This clonotype was observed at least ten times. This rearrangement joins TRBV29-1 to TRBJ2-7, with D maybe TRBD1 (6 bases). Germline V gene sequence: CDR1 SQVTM, CDR2 ANQGSEA. Deletions cut 7 bases from V and 4 bases from J, with 17 bases between. The CDR3 contains 13 residues. The CDR3 loop reads CSGQTRGTYEQYF. CDR3 DNA sequence: TGCAGCGGACAGACGAGGGGGACGTACGAGCAGTACTTC.

V and J are TRBV7-9 and TRBJ1-4; D is uncertain. The CDR3 totals 16 residues. Germline values: CDR1 SEHNR, CDR2 FQNEAQ (reference sequence). Trimming cost V 5 bases and J 7 bases, with 20 bases left between them. The CDR3 coding sequence is TGTGCCAGCAGCCCGGAAGGTGACCACCGGGGTGAAAAACTGTTTTTT. It yields the protein CASSPEGDHRGEKLFF.

This clonotype was observed a handful of times. The chain combines TRBV30 with TRBJ2-7; no definite D call. The V end was cut by 2 bases, the J end by 1 base, with 6 bases between. Germline CDR1 GTSNPN, CDR2 SVGIG (reference sequence). This CDR3 is 12 amino acids long. The CDR3 here is CAWSPPSYEQYF. In DNA form, the CDR3 reads TGTGCCTGGAGTCCGCCGTCCTACGAGCAGTACTTC.

This clonotype was detected many times. The gene calls are TRBV3-1 and TRBJ1-2; possible D gene TRBD1, 5 bases. The germline V gene has CDR1 LGHDT and CDR2 YNNKEL (reference sequence). The CDR3 spans 15 residues. V dropped 1 base and J dropped 4 bases, with 13 bases sitting between them. In DNA, the CDR3 is TGTGCCAGCAGCCAAGGCCGGGGCGCGGGCTATGGCTACACCTTC. Its translation: CASSQGRGAGYGYTF.

This clonotype was seen at least ten times. The chain links TRBV28 to TRBJ1-5; D gene unclear. CDR3 length: 15 residues. Germline CDR1 MDHEN, CDR2 SYDVKM. V lost 3 bases and J lost 3, with 12 bases in between. CDR3 sequence: CASSFSGRLNQPQHF. The CDR3 DNA reads as TGTGCCAGCAGTTTTAGTGGGAGGCTCAATCAGCCCCAGCATTTT.

This clonotype was counted a few times. J is TRBJ1-1 and V is TRBV27; 7 positions agree with TRBD1. CDR1 is MNHEY and CDR2 is SMNVEV in the germline V gene (reference sequence). The CDR3 spans 13 residues. V lost 3 bases to trimming and J lost 10 bases; unmatched junction nucleotides: 8. The CDR3 spells CASSLADRSRAFF. The CDR3 coding sequence is TGTGCCAGCAGTTTGGCGGACAGGTCTCGAGCTTTCTTT.

The table lists this clonotype with a few counts. The chain uses TRBV6-2 or TRBV6-3 and TRBJ2-2; perhaps TRBD1 as D (5 bases). CDR3 size: 17 residues. V was trimmed by 5 bases and J by 0 bases, leaving 16 bases between them. The germline V gene has CDR1 MNHEY and CDR2 SVGEGT. The DNA for the CDR3 is TGTGCCAGCAGTCCCAGGGAAAACTACCCGAACACCGGGGAGCTGTTTTTT. Protein product: CASSPRENYPNTGELFF.

Concerning this clonotype itself: A read error is likely here: a far larger clone is one base away. V usage is TRBV7-9 and J usage is TRBJ2-3; D is unclear. Germline values: CDR1 SEHNR, CDR2 FQNEAQ (reference sequence). The CDR3 covers 12 residues. Trimming pared 4 bases from V and 4 bases from J, leaving 6 bases between. In nucleotides, the CDR3 is TGTGCCAGCAGCTCGATAGCAGATACGCAGTATTTT. It yields the protein CASSSIADTQYF.

Only one count was recorded for this clonotype. A much larger clone lies a single base off, so this may be a read error. This is likely a read error, given that the CDR3 carries no conserved phenylalanine or tryptophan at its end. This rearrangement joins TRBV7-9 to TRBJ1-4, with 7 nucleotides matching TRBD1. This CDR3 region has 13 residues. Germline V gives CDR1 SEHNR, CDR2 FQNEAQ (reference sequence). V shed 5 bases and J 8 bases; nucleotides not matched to a gene: 5. The CDR3 bases are TGTGCCAGCAGCCCCACAGGGGAGGAAAAACTGTTTTCT. Protein sequence: CASSPTGEEKLFS.